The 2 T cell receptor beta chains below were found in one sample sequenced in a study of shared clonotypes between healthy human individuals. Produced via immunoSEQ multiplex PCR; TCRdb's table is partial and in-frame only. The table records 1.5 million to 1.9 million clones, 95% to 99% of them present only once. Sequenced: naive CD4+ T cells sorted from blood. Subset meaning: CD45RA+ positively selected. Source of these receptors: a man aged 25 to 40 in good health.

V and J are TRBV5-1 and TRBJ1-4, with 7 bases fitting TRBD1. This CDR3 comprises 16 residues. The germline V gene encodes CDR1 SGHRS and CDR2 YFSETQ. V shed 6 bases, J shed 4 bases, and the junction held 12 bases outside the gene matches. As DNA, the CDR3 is TGCGCCAGCACCCCCAGACCTGGGACAGTTAATGAAAAACTGTTTTTT. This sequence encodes CASTPRPGTVNEKLFF.

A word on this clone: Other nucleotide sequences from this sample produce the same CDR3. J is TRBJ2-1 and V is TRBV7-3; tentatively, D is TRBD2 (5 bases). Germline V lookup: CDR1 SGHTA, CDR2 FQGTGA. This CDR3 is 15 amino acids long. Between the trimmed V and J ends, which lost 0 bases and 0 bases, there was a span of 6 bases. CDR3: CASSLTGSSYNEQFF. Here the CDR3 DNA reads TGTGCCAGCAGCTTAACAGGGAGCTCCTACAATGAGCAGTTCTTC.